The present T cell receptor beta chain was sequenced within a study of PD-1 blockade in mismatch repair-deficient tumors. Turning to the study itself: Patients had about 13 mismatch repair-deficient cancer types and were previously treated and progressing.

Mismatch repair deficiency was confirmed in all patients, by PCR or immunohistochemistry. A few pembrolizumab responders had their TCRs sequenced. Overall study findings and caveats: Tumor-resident clones, often undetectable pretreatment in blood, expanded then contracted after pembrolizumab.

Looked up from germline, CDR1 is GTSNPN and CDR2 is SVGIG (reference sequence). This CDR3 comprises 15 residues. The V and J ends lost 0 bases and 0 bases respectively, with 9 bases between them. To note about this clone: What it binds is unknown.

Method: immunoSEQ multiplex PCR; TCRdb's copy keeps in-frame clones and lacks some. Of about 84,000 clones in the sample, roughly 80% were seen once. The clonotype was recovered from an adult with mismatch repair-deficient cancer. This specimen was peripheral blood, taken 12 weeks after starting pembrolizumab. The V and J genes are TRBV30 and TRBJ1-3, with D hard to call. CDR3 sequence (DNA): TGTGCCTGGAGTGTGGTGACGGCCTCTGGAAACACCATATATTTT. Translation: CAWSVVTASGNTIYF.